The entry that follows covers one TCR beta chain sequence. This CDR3 has 14 amino acids. Trimming removed 1 base from V and 7 bases from J; junction bases left unmatched: 2. Germline V gene data show CDR1 as MGHDK and CDR2 as SYGVNS. The data are from a study of OX40 agonist ivuxolimab in advanced cancers. The table came from immunoSEQ multiplex PCR; TCRdb's copy has only in-frame clones and leaves some out. The table records tens of thousands of clones, around nine tenths of them present only once. The V call is TRBV25-1, the J call TRBJ2-1; 9 nucleotides match TRBD2. This TCR came from an adult with an advanced solid tumor such as melanoma, head and neck, liver or kidney cancer. Sequenced material: CD4+ or CD8+ T cells sorted from blood, taken in a trial of the OX40 agonist ivuxolimab. Here the CDR3 reads CASSELTSGNEQFF. For the CDR3, the DNA is TGTGCCAGCAGTGAATTGACTAGCGGTAATGAGCAGTTCTTC.